One and the same sample provided the 16 T cell receptor beta chains below, sequenced in a study of blood T cell repertoires in COVID-19. The assay was immunoSEQ multiplex PCR, and TCRdb's table has in-frame clones only and misses some. The data hold 100,000 to 120,000 clones, with 76% observed a single time. Sequenced material: peripheral blood. These receptors were collected from a woman older than 75 with acute or convalescent COVID-19.

CDR3 in amino acids: CASSFRTGTANLYEQYF. Here the CDR3 DNA reads TGCGCCAGCAGCTTCCGCACCGGGACTGCCAACCTCTACGAGCAGTACTTC. The gene calls are TRBV5-1 and TRBJ2-7, with TRBD2 as a possible D gene (6 bases). The V gene's germline CDR1 is SGHRS and CDR2 YFSETQ. V was shortened by 2 bases and J by 3 bases, with 21 bases between the two germline ends. The length of the CDR3 is 17 residues.

CDR3 residues: CATGGLGTGELFF. DNA for the CDR3: TGTGCCACCGGGGGGCTTGGCACCGGGGAGCTGTTTTTT. The chain recombines TRBV19 with TRBJ2-2; a possible D gene is TRBD2 (7 bases). Germline V gene lookup returns CDR1 LNHDA and CDR2 SQIVND (reference sequence). The V gene lost 10 bases and the J gene lost 4 bases, with 13 bases spanning the gap. The CDR3 has 13 residues.

V is TRBV2 and J is TRBJ2-7; 13 bases match TRBD2. Germline loops: CDR1 SNHLY, CDR2 FYNNEI. The length of the CDR3 is 14 residues. J was trimmed by 7 bases and V by 5 bases; bases with no gene match: 5. CDR3 region: CASSWTSGGDEQYF. CDR3 DNA sequence: TGTGCCAGCAGTTGGACTAGCGGGGGAGATGAGCAGTACTTC. The variable domain in full, with the rest retrieved from reference TRBV2 and TRBJ2-7, is EPEVTQTPSHQVTQMGQEVILRCVPISNHLYFYWYRQILGQKVEFLVSFYNNEISEKSEIFDDQFSVERPDGSNFTLKIRSTKLEDSAMYFCASSWTSGGDEQYFGPGTRLTVT.

CDR3 sequence: CASTRNIDRDQDYGYTF. The CDR3 bases are TGTGCCAGCACCCGAAACATTGACAGGGACCAGGACTATGGCTACACCTTC. The chain joins TRBV7-9 to TRBJ1-2; 7 nucleotides match TRBD1. V gave up 7 bases and J gave up 3 bases; unmatched junction bases: 17. The CDR3 has 17 residues. Looked up from germline, CDR1 is SEHNR and CDR2 is FQNEAQ (reference sequence).

The chain links TRBV18 to TRBJ2-2; TRBD1 agrees at 8 bases. The J segment lost 1 base and the V segment lost 2 bases, leaving 0 bases of the junction unmatched. This CDR3 region has 15 residues. Germline-derived CDR1 and CDR2 are KGHSH and LQKENI. CDR3 protein: CASSPGQGNTGELFF. The CDR3 DNA sequence: TGTGCCAGCTCACCAGGACAGGGGAACACCGGGGAGCTGTTTTTT. Full variable domain (remainder filled in from reference TRBV18 and TRBJ2-2): NAGVMQNPRHLVRRRGQEARLRCSPMKGHSHVYWYRQLPEEGLKFMVYLQKENIIDESGMPKERFSAEFPKEGPSILRIQQVVRGDSAAYFCASSPGQGNTGELFFGEGSRLTVL.

J is TRBJ2-1 and V is TRBV2; D unclear. Trimming pared 6 bases from V and 8 bases from J, leaving 20 bases between. Per germline, CDR1 SNHLY and CDR2 FYNNEI. This CDR3 contains 15 residues. The CDR3 is CASRRNPLDPYEQFF. CDR3 nucleotides: TGTGCCAGCAGGCGCAACCCGCTAGACCCGTATGAGCAGTTCTTC.

The chain carries TRBV14 and TRBJ2-3, with D possibly matching TRBD1 (6 bases). With 1 base removed from V and 7 bases from J, the gap between germline ends came to 15 bases. This CDR3 region has 15 residues. Germline lookup yields CDR1 SGHDN and CDR2 FVKESK. The CDR3 nucleotides are TGTGCCAGCAGCCAAGGGGACAACCTAGTGTATACGCAGTATTTT. It specifies CASSQGDNLVYTQYF.

This clone was seen a single time. This chain connects TRBV30 to TRBJ2-7, with 7 bases aligning to TRBD1. The junction had 3 bases not matched to a gene; V was cut back by 3 bases and J by 4 bases. The CDR3 consists of 12 residues. From germline, CDR1 is GTSNPN and CDR2 SVGIG (reference sequence). The CDR3 region has the DNA TGTGCCTGGAGGGACAGGACTTACGAGCAGTACTTC. Translating gives CAWRDRTYEQYF.

This clone was counted only a few times. The chain employs TRBV28 and TRBJ2-2; 7 positions agree with TRBD2. J was trimmed by 0 bases and V by 2 bases; bases with no gene match: 3. This CDR3 spans 16 amino acids. CDR1 and CDR2 from the germline V gene are MDHEN and SYDVKM. The DNA of the CDR3 is TGTGCCAGCAGTTTAGTTGGACTAGCGAACACCGGGGAGCTGTTTTTT. Translated: CASSLVGLANTGELFF.

The CDR3 region is CASSQTRTQEAYGYTF. In nucleotides, the CDR3 is TGCGCCAGCAGCCAAACTCGGACCCAGGAGGCCTATGGCTACACCTTC. The chain carries TRBV4-1 and TRBJ1-2; no definite D call. The CDR3 is 16 residues long. V was pared by 2 bases and J by 4 bases, with 17 bases between. CDR1 and CDR2 from the germline V gene are MGHRA and YSYEKL.

Written as DNA, the CDR3 is TGTGCCAGCAGCCAAGATGTACAGTACCCCTACAATGAGCAGTTCTTC. It encodes CASSQDVQYPYNEQFF. V and J are TRBV3-1 (or the pseudogene TRBV3-2) and TRBJ2-1; D unclear. The germline V gene encodes CDR1 LGHDT and CDR2 YNNKEL (reference sequence). The CDR3 length is 16 residues. V dropped 0 bases and J dropped 2 bases, with 11 bases sitting between them.

Comment on this clone: Other DNA sequences in the same sample also yield this CDR3. The chain carries TRBV10-3 and TRBJ2-5, with D possibly being TRBD1 (5 bases). Germline assignment: CDR1 ENHRY and CDR2 SYGVKD. The CDR3 length is 14 residues. Trimming cost V 0 bases and J 3 bases, with 8 bases left between them. CDR3 coding DNA: TGTGCCATCAGTGAGTCTACAGGCGAAGAGACCCAGTACTTC. Encoded protein: CAISESTGEETQYF.

This rearrangement joins TRBV10-1 to TRBJ1-5; 8 bases fit TRBD1. Germline V CDR1 and CDR2: WNHNN, SYGVQD (reference sequence). Trimming cost V 10 bases and J 6 bases; bases outside gene matches: 8. The CDR3 runs 13 residues. CDR3 amino acids: CATSDREGQPQHF. CDR3 bases: TGCGCCACCTCGGACAGGGAGGGTCAGCCCCAGCATTTT.

The rearrangement joins TRBV28 to TRBJ1-2; maybe TRBD1 (6 bases). CDR3 length equals 14 residues. Germline V gene sequence: CDR1 MDHEN, CDR2 SYDVKM. V gave up 4 bases and J gave up 8 bases, with 17 bases separating them. CDR3 nucleotide sequence: TGTGCCAGCAGTTCGACAGGCCGAGGTAGGGGCTACACCTTC. Translating gives CASSSTGRGRGYTF.

This chain links TRBV7-7 with TRBJ2-1; D gene uncertain. Germline V gene data show CDR1 as SSHAT and CDR2 as FNYEAQ (reference sequence). There are 14 residues in the CDR3. V shed 1 base and J shed 4 bases, with 8 bases lying between them. CDR3 in amino acids: CASSLVGSYNEQFF. CDR3 sequence (DNA): TGTGCCAGCAGCTTAGTGGGCAGTTACAATGAGCAGTTCTTC. Variable domain in full (rest from reference TRBV7-7 and TRBJ2-1): GAGVSQSPRYKVTKRGQDVTLRCDPISSHATLYWYQQALGQGPEFLTYFNYEAQPDKSGLPSDRFSAERPEGSISTLTIQRTEQRDSAMYRCASSLVGSYNEQFFGPGTRLTVL.

The rearrangement links TRBV6-6 to TRBJ1-4, with D uncertain. The germline V gene encodes CDR1 MNHNY and CDR2 SVGAGI (reference sequence). The CDR3 length is 14 residues. Trimming shortened V by 4 bases and J by 0 bases, and 6 bases separated the two germline ends. The CDR3 DNA sequence: TGTGCCAGCAGTTCCGTTGCAACTAATGAAAAACTGTTTTTT. It specifies CASSSVATNEKLFF.